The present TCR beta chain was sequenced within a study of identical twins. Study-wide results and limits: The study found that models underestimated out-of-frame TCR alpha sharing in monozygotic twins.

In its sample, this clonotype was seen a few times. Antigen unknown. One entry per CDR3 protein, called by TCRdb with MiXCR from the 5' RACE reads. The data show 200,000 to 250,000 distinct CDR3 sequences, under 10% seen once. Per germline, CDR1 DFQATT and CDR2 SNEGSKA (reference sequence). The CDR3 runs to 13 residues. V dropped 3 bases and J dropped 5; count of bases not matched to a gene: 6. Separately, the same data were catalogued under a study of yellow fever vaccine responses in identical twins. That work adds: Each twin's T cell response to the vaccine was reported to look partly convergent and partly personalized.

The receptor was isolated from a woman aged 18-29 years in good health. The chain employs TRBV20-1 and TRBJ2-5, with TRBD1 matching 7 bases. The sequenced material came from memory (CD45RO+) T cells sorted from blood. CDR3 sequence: CSARRQGAETQYF. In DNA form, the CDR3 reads TGCAGTGCTAGGCGACAGGGTGCGGAGACCCAGTACTTC.